Presented here are 23 T cell receptor beta chains from one specimen sequenced in a study of blood T cells in healthy people across ages. Primers used in a second PCR of about 7 to 12 cycles were a sample-barcoded 5' primer and a J-beta primer mix. TCRdb fed the 5' RACE reads into MiXCR, producing one record per CDR3 protein. The table records approximately 580,000 distinct CDR3 sequences, 24% of them present only once. This sample also belongs to another study, concerning T cells of mothers and their children.

The sequenced material came from blood. Receptor source: a boy younger than 18 in good health.

A remark on this clonotype: It is likely a read error, because the conserved phenylalanine at the end of the CDR3 is missing. The J gene is TRBJ1-3, the V gene TRBV5-5; D is undetermined. V lost 0 bases and J 0 bases, leaving 19 bases between the germline ends. CDR1 is SGHKS and CDR2 is YYEKEE in the germline V gene (reference sequence). The CDR3 has 19 amino acids. CDR3 loop: CASSLVGSPNTFSGNTIYL. DNA of the CDR3: TGTGCCAGCAGCTTGGTAGGCAGCCCGAATACCTTCTCTGGAAACACCATATATCTT.

The chain employs TRBV7-3 and TRBJ2-7, with a tentative D call TRBD2 (6 bases). There are 13 residues in the CDR3. CDR1 is SGHTA and CDR2 is FQGTGA in the germline V gene. The ends were cut back, 3 bases at V and 7 bases at J, with 13 bases in the middle. The CDR3 sequence: CASSLGEVGEQYF. The CDR3 nucleotides are TGTGCCAGCAGCTTGGGGGAGGTCGGTGAGCAGTACTTC.

The chain is built from TRBV13 and TRBJ2-7; 10 nucleotides agree with TRBD1. Germline V gives CDR1 PRHDT, CDR2 FYEKMQ (reference sequence). The CDR3 loop spans 15 amino acids. V dropped 5 bases and J dropped 4; count of bases not matched to a gene: 8. This CDR3 reads CASSRTGGANYEQYF. For the CDR3, the DNA is TGTGCCAGCAGCCGGACAGGGGGTGCTAATTACGAGCAGTACTTC.

CDR3 sequence reads: CASTWTGETQYF. CDR3 bases: TGTGCCAGCACATGGACGGGAGAGACCCAGTACTTC. The rearrangement joins TRBV6-1 to TRBJ2-5, with D unclear. The CDR3 loop spans 12 amino acids. Trimming shortened V by 7 bases and J by 4 bases, and 10 bases separated the two germline ends. The germline V gene encodes CDR1 MNHNS and CDR2 SASEGT.

The V gene is TRBV7-9, the J gene TRBJ1-1; 7 positions match TRBD1. The V gene end was trimmed by 4 bases and the J gene end by 0 bases; junction bases not matched to a gene: 8. CDR1 and CDR2 (germline): SEHNR, FQNEAQ (reference sequence). This CDR3 is 16 amino acids long. CDR3 amino acids: CASSSPQGVVNTEAFF. CDR3 DNA: TGTGCCAGCAGCTCCCCTCAGGGGGTTGTGAACACTGAAGCTTTCTTT. The full variable domain, its missing parts supplied by reference TRBV7-9 and TRBJ1-1, is DTGVSQNPRHKITKRGQNVTFRCDPISEHNRLYWYRQTLGQGPEFLTYFQNEAQLEKSRLLSDRFSAERPKGSFSTLEIQRTEQGDSAMYLCASSSPQGVVNTEAFFGQGTRLTVV.

This clonotype was counted only a few times. A much larger clone differs from this one at a single base, so this may be a read error. The rearrangement joins TRBV6-4 to TRBJ2-3; the match to TRBD2 covers 11 bases. CDR3 length: 15 residues. V shed 4 bases, J shed 0 bases, and the junction held 0 bases outside the gene matches. CDR1 and CDR2 from the germline V gene are MRHNA and SNTAGT. CDR3 DNA: TGTGCCAGCAGTGGACTAGCGGGGAGCACAGATACGCAGTATTTT. Translating it yields CASSGLAGSTDTQYF.

In its sample, this clonotype was seen a few times. V and J are TRBV6-1 and TRBJ1-1; a weak D match, TRBD1 (5 bases). The CDR3 sequence is 14 residues long. Germline-derived CDR1 and CDR2 are MNHNS and SASEGT. Between the trimmed V and J ends, which lost 3 bases and 0 bases, there was a span of 8 bases. DNA for the CDR3: TGTGCCAGCAGTGACAGACAGATGAACACTGAAGCTTTCTTT. Translated: CASSDRQMNTEAFF.

The table lists this clonotype with a few counts. The chain combines TRBV29-1 with TRBJ2-1; 9 bases align to TRBD1. The J call is doubtful: the DNA matches TRBJ2-5 better. Germline loops: CDR1 SQVTM, CDR2 ANQGSEA. The CDR3 runs 12 residues. The CDR3 nucleotides read TGCAGCGTGGGGGACAGGGCCAAGACCCAGTACTTC. Protein product: CSVGDRAKTQYF.

This clonotype was detected only a few times. This sequence joins TRBV10-3 and TRBJ2-7; 7 bases map to TRBD1. The junction had 7 bases not matched to a gene; V was cut back by 8 bases and J by 3 bases. Looked up from germline, CDR1 is ENHRY and CDR2 is SYGVKD. This CDR3 spans 13 amino acids. CDR3: CAIQVTGDYEQYF. The CDR3 DNA is TGTGCCATCCAAGTTACAGGGGACTACGAGCAGTACTTC.

This clonotype was picked up a small number of times. The rearrangement uses TRBV4-3 and TRBJ1-2; maybe TRBD1 (6 bases). Germline V gene lookup returns CDR1 LGHNA and CDR2 YSLEER. Trimming shortened V by 0 bases and J by 3 bases, and 8 bases separated the two germline ends. The CDR3 consists of 14 residues. The CDR3 DNA is TGCGCCAGCAGCCAAGACAGGGGCTACTATGGCTACACCTTC. Protein product: CASSQDRGYYGYTF.

J is TRBJ2-5 and V is TRBV9; unclear D gene. This CDR3 contains 13 residues. V dropped 0 bases and J dropped 3 bases, with 6 bases sitting between them. Germline CDR1 reads SGDLS; CDR2 reads YYNGEE. Here the CDR3 DNA reads TGTGCCAGCAGCGTAGCGAAGGAAGAGACCCAGTACTTC. This gives the protein CASSVAKEETQYF.

The J gene is TRBJ1-5, the V gene TRBV6-6, with D unresolved. V was trimmed by 0 bases and J by 4 bases, leaving 13 bases between them. This CDR3 is 16 amino acids long. Germline loops: CDR1 MNHNY, CDR2 SVGAGI (reference sequence). The CDR3 DNA is TGTGCCAGCAGTTACTCGTCCGTCTGGGGAAATCAGCCCCAGCATTTT. Translated, it gives CASSYSSVWGNQPQHF.

The rearrangement joins TRBV6-2 or TRBV6-3 to TRBJ2-7, with 9 bases that match TRBD2. After removal of 6 bases from V and 1 base from J, the junction contained 7 bases not matched to a gene. CDR1 is MNHEY and CDR2 is SVGEGT in the germline V gene. The CDR3 runs 15 residues. DNA of the CDR3: TGTGCCAGCAGAATTCGACTAGCGGCATCCTACGAGCAGTACTTC. This encodes CASRIRLAASYEQYF.

A remark on this clonotype: A much more abundant neighbour one base away suggests this may be a read error. This sequence joins TRBV7-2 and TRBJ2-2, with 10 bases matching TRBD1. V was clipped by 6 bases and J by 7 bases; unmatched bases: 5. There are 14 residues in the CDR3. The germline CDR1 and CDR2 sequences are SGHTA and FQGNSA. The CDR3 protein is CASSAGTGVGELFF. The CDR3 region has the DNA TGTGCCAGCAGTGCCGGGACAGGGGTCGGGGAGCTGTTTTTT.

The chain couples TRBV4-2 to TRBJ2-5, with 7 nucleotides matching TRBD2. Germline V gene data show CDR1 as LGHNA and CDR2 as YNFKEQ. CDR3 length equals 15 residues. Trimming took 1 base from V and 3 from J; bases not matched to a gene: 5. CDR3 coding DNA: TGTGCCAGCAGCCAAGGAACGGGAGGAGAAGAGACCCAGTACTTC. Encoded protein: CASSQGTGGEETQYF.

This chain uses TRBV4-3 with TRBJ2-3, with D uncertain. This CDR3 has 15 residues. Germline V gene sequence: CDR1 LGHNA, CDR2 YSLEER. V lost 1 base and J lost 1, with 9 bases in between. CDR3 sequence: CASSQGLFGTDTQYF. The CDR3 DNA is TGCGCCAGCAGCCAAGGTCTGTTCGGCACAGATACGCAGTATTTT.

CDR3 DNA sequence: TGTGCCAGCAGTTCCGAGTCAGCGAGCTCCTACAATGAGCAGTTCTTC. Translated, it gives CASSSESASSYNEQFF. The genes are TRBV6-6 and TRBJ2-1; D uncertain. This CDR3 is 16 amino acids long. Trimming shortened V by 4 bases and J by 0 bases, and 13 bases separated the two germline ends. The germline V gene encodes CDR1 MNHNY and CDR2 SVGAGI (reference sequence).

This clonotype showed up just a few times. The chain links TRBV15 to TRBJ2-5; the match to TRBD2 covers 8 bases. The DNA matches TRBJ2-1 better at its end, which makes the J call doubtful. This CDR3 comprises 16 residues. Germline-derived CDR1 and CDR2 are LNHNV and YYDKDF (reference sequence). CDR3 nucleotide sequence: TGTGCCACCAGCAGAGAACCGGGACTAGTCGCCAATGAGCAGTTCTTC. This encodes CATSREPGLVANEQFF.

This clonotype was recorded many times. CDR3 in DNA: TGCGCCAGCAGTCGAGCGGGCGCCCAAGAGACCCAGTACTTC. Its protein is CASSRAGAQETQYF. The chain combines TRBV5-1 with TRBJ2-5; TRBD2 might be the D (6 bases). The CDR3 loop spans 14 amino acids. V was trimmed by 5 bases and J by 1 base, leaving 12 bases between them. Germline V CDR1 and CDR2: SGHRS, YFSETQ.

The chain has TRBV6-1 and TRBJ2-2; D is possibly TRBD1 or TRBD2 (5 bases each). The CDR3 has 16 amino acids. Germline CDR1 and CDR2: MNHNS and SASEGT. V lost 2 bases, J lost 1 base, and 11 bases lay in between. The CDR3 DNA reads TGTGCCAGCAGTGAATCCCCGGGGCAGAACACCGGGGAGCTGTTTTTT. Translated, it gives CASSESPGQNTGELFF.

This clonotype turned up a few times. The chain is built from TRBV18 and TRBJ2-1; 7 positions agree with TRBD2. Trimming removed 0 bases from V and 7 bases from J; junction bases left unmatched: 6. The CDR3 spans 15 residues. Germline CDR1 and CDR2: KGHSH and LQKENI. CDR3 DNA sequence: TGTGCCAGCTCACCACCTTGGAGGGAGGGGAATGAGCAGTTCTTC. Translating it yields CASSPPWREGNEQFF.

This chain joins TRBV29-1 and TRBJ1-4; TRBD1 agrees at 7 bases. The ends lost 5 bases at V and 6 bases at J; junction bases unmatched: 9. Germline V gene sequence: CDR1 SQVTM, CDR2 ANQGSEA. The CDR3 totals 14 residues. CDR3 bases: TGCAGCGTTAGGACAGGACTCCATGATGAAAAACTGTTTTTT. Protein product: CSVRTGLHDEKLFF.

This clonotype was found a few times. The genes are TRBV29-1 and TRBJ2-5; D might be TRBD2 (5 bases). Looked up from germline, CDR1 is SQVTM and CDR2 is ANQGSEA. V was clipped by 3 bases and J by 5 bases, with 13 bases between them. CDR3 length equals 13 residues. The CDR3 here is CSVETGLKETQYF. The DNA of the CDR3 is TGCAGCGTTGAGACGGGATTGAAGGAGACCCAGTACTTC.